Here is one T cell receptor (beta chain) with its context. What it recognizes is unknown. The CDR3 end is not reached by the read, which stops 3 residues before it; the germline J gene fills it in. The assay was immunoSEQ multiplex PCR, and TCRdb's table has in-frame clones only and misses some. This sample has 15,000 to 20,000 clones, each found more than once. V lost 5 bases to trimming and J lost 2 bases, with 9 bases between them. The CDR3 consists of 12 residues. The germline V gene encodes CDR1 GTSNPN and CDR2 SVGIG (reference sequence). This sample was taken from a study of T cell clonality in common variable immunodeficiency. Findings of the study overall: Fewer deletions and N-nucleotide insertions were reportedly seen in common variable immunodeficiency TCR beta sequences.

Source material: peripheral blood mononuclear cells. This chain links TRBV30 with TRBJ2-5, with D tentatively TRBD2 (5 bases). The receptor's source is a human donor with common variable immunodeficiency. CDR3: CAWGLNQETQYF. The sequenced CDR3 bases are TGTGCCTGGGGACTCAATCAAGAGACC.